Below are 31 T cell receptor beta chains sequenced from a single sample in a study of T cells expressing NK-cell markers. Following a re-call of the 5' RACE reads, TCRdb has one entry per CDR3 protein and lacks DNA. The listing records under 200,000 distinct CDR3 sequences. The specimen sequenced was blood T cells: a sorted CD56 or NKG2C T cell subset, CD4+ or CD8+ T cells, or bulk PBMC T cells (not recorded which). Source of these receptors: a woman between 18 and 70 years old in good health.

The V gene is TRBV27, the J gene TRBJ2-1. The germline CDR1 and CDR2 sequences are MNHEY and SMNVEV (reference sequence). The CDR3 consists of 12 residues. The chain's CDR3 is CASSLSGYQQFF.

This rearrangement joins TRBV5-1 to TRBJ2-5; TCRdb gives TRBD1 as the D gene, but with no DNA this cannot be confirmed. The V gene's germline CDR1 is SGHRS and CDR2 YFSETQ. The CDR3 contains 16 residues. This CDR3 reads CASSLAIGTGEETQYF.

The chain links TRBV5-6 to TRBJ2-1; with no DNA, the TCRdb D assignment of TRBD1 cannot be verified. CDR1 and CDR2 (germline): SGHDT, YYEEEE. The CDR3 has 12 residues. This CDR3 reads CASGQGGNEQFF.

V and J are TRBV2 and TRBJ2-3; without DNA, the TCRdb call of TRBD2 cannot be checked. The CDR3 sequence is 16 residues long. Germline-derived CDR1 and CDR2 are SNHLY and FYNNEI. The CDR3 sequence is CASRVSGGAVPDTQYF.

The chain couples TRBV30 to TRBJ2-7; TCRdb lists TRBD1, though no DNA is available to test this call. Per germline, CDR1 GTSNPN and CDR2 SVGIG (reference sequence). CDR3 length: 12 residues. CDR3 amino acids: CAWTPDRYEQYF.

The gene calls are TRBV12-3 or TRBV12-4 and TRBJ1-2; TCRdb proposes TRBD1, but this gene call is untestable without DNA. The CDR3 runs to 11 residues. CDR3 loop: CASGHRGGYTF.

The chain joins TRBV6-1 to TRBJ2-3; TCRdb selects TRBD2, and the lack of DNA leaves this call unchecked. CDR1 is MNHNS and CDR2 is SASEGT in the germline V gene. This CDR3 is 15 amino acids long. CDR3 residues: CASSELAGSTDTQYF.

The chain has TRBV15 and TRBJ1-5. The germline gives CDR1 LNHNV, CDR2 YYDKDF (reference sequence). The CDR3 has 12 amino acids. The CDR3 protein is CATSFANQPQHF. Full variable domain (missing parts from reference TRBV15 and TRBJ1-5): DAMVIQNPRYQVTQFGKPVTLSCSQTLNHNVMYWYQQKSSQAPKLLFHYYDKDFNNEADTPDNFQSRRPNTSFCFLDIRSPGLGDTAMYLCATSFANQPQHFGDGTRLSIL.

The genes are TRBV12-3 or TRBV12-4 and TRBJ2-3; TCRdb's D call, TRBD2, is unchecked because there is no DNA. The CDR3 extends over 14 amino acids. CDR3 sequence reads: CASRFSSAVGTQYF.

The chain employs TRBV11-2 and TRBJ1-1; TCRdb proposes TRBD1, but this gene call is untestable without DNA. The CDR3 has 17 amino acids. Germline V gene sequence: CDR1 SGHAT, CDR2 FQNNGV. This CDR3 is CASSWGRGHKLNTEAFF.

The chain uses TRBV25-1 and TRBJ1-2; TCRdb reports TRBD1, a call that lacks DNA to check it against. The CDR3 covers 14 residues. CDR1 is MGHDK, CDR2 SYGVNS, per germline. Here the CDR3 reads CASSETGQEYGYTF.

The chain couples TRBV6-1 to TRBJ1-2; TCRdb proposes TRBD1, but this gene call is untestable without DNA. CDR1 and CDR2 (germline): MNHNS, SASEGT. The CDR3 runs to 14 residues. This chain's CDR3 is CASRRIRDRAGYTF.

The rearrangement joins TRBV7-9 to TRBJ2-1; the TRBD2 assignment by TCRdb is unverifiable without DNA. This CDR3 has 13 amino acids. The germline gives CDR1 SEHNR, CDR2 FQNEAQ (reference sequence). This chain's CDR3 is CASSLAGGNEQFF.

The chain combines TRBV4-1 with TRBJ2-1; TCRdb's D call of TRBD2 is untestable without DNA. The CDR3 totals 17 residues. CDR1 is MGHRA and CDR2 is YSYEKL in the germline V gene. The chain's CDR3 is CASSQGSTSGSWNEQFF.

The V call is TRBV5-1, the J call TRBJ2-3. The V gene's germline CDR1 is SGHRS and CDR2 YFSETQ. The length of the CDR3 is 11 residues. The CDR3 is CASSTLDTQYF.

The gene calls are TRBV6-4 and TRBJ2-1; no DNA is available, so the TRBD1 call from TCRdb remains unchecked. The CDR3 extends over 14 amino acids. Germline-derived CDR1 and CDR2 are MRHNA and SNTAGT. CDR3 sequence reads: CASSVGGGIGEQFF.

The chain joins TRBV5-4 to TRBJ2-7; TCRdb indicates TRBD1, and absent DNA this call remains unverified. The germline gives CDR1 SGHNT, CDR2 YYREEE (reference sequence). The CDR3 covers 14 residues. CDR3 amino acids: CASSGTRTSTEQYF.

This sequence joins TRBV5-5 and TRBJ1-4; TCRdb returns TRBD1, unconfirmable since there is no DNA. This CDR3 spans 16 amino acids. Germline CDR1 reads SGHKS; CDR2 reads YYEKEE (reference sequence). Here the CDR3 reads CASTPARGVTNEKLFF. Full variable domain (missing parts from reference TRBV5-5 and TRBJ1-4): DAGVTQSPTHLIKTRGQQVTLRCSPISGHKSVSWYQQVLGQGPQFIFQYYEKEERGRGNFPDRFSARQFPNYSSELNVNALLLGDSALYLCASTPARGVTNEKLFFGSGTQLSVL.

The chain employs TRBV5-1 and TRBJ2-3; with no DNA, the TCRdb D assignment of TRBD1 cannot be verified. The germline CDR1 and CDR2 sequences are SGHRS and YFSETQ. This CDR3 spans 16 amino acids. The CDR3 protein is CASSLPTGDGTDTQYF.

The rearrangement joins TRBV9 to TRBJ2-2; with no DNA, the TCRdb D assignment of TRBD2 cannot be verified. Germline V gene lookup returns CDR1 SGDLS and CDR2 YYNGEE. The CDR3 runs to 16 residues. CDR3 region: CASSVGTGGGTGELFF. Together with reference TRBV9 and TRBJ2-2, the CDR3 gives the full variable domain: DSGVTQTPKHLITATGQRVTLRCSPRSGDLSVYWYQQSLDQGLQFLIQYYNGEERAKGNILERFSAQQFPDLHSELNLSSLELGDSALYFCASSVGTGGGTGELFFGEGSRLTVL.

The rearrangement uses TRBV11-2 and TRBJ2-2; the D call of TRBD2 rests on TCRdb alone, since no DNA is present to check it. The CDR3 runs to 16 residues. Germline-derived CDR1 and CDR2 are SGHAT and FQNNGV. The CDR3: CASSRWTSGRAGELFF.

The chain links TRBV29-1 to TRBJ2-7; the TRBD1 assignment by TCRdb is unverifiable without DNA. Per the germline V gene, CDR1 is SQVTM and CDR2 is ANQGSEA. This CDR3 spans 12 amino acids. This CDR3 is CSVARVAYEQYF.

The chain links TRBV12-3 or TRBV12-4 to TRBJ2-5; TCRdb returns TRBD2, unconfirmable since there is no DNA. CDR3 length equals 14 residues. CDR3 in amino acids: CASRKRVHQETQYF.

The CDR3 reads CAISPSGLNTDTQYF. The chain links TRBV10-3 to TRBJ2-3; TCRdb proposes TRBD2, but this gene call is untestable without DNA. CDR3 size: 15 residues. The germline V gene encodes CDR1 ENHRY and CDR2 SYGVKD.

The chain's CDR3 is CASSLPTGRRMNTEAFF. The rearrangement links TRBV5-1 to TRBJ1-1; TCRdb names TRBD1, which stays unverified in the absence of DNA. Germline V gene data show CDR1 as SGHRS and CDR2 as YFSETQ. The CDR3 spans 17 residues.

V usage is TRBV5-1 and J usage is TRBJ2-7; TCRdb gives TRBD2 as the D gene, but with no DNA this cannot be confirmed. The CDR3 covers 13 residues. The germline V gene has CDR1 SGHRS and CDR2 YFSETQ. This CDR3 is CASSRTSGYEQYF.

The rearrangement uses TRBV20-1 and TRBJ2-1; TCRdb indicates TRBD2, and absent DNA this call remains unverified. The CDR3 length is 13 residues. Germline assignment: CDR1 DFQATT and CDR2 SNEGSKA (reference sequence). The CDR3 reads CSASSGVSNEQFF.

The chain employs TRBV4-2 and TRBJ2-7; TCRdb returns TRBD2, unconfirmable since there is no DNA. Per germline, CDR1 LGHNA and CDR2 YNFKEQ. CDR3 length: 16 amino acids. This chain's CDR3 is CASSQGTSGSGYEQYF.

This rearrangement joins TRBV29-1 to TRBJ2-6; without DNA, the TCRdb call of TRBD1 cannot be checked. The CDR3 contains 14 residues. Germline values: CDR1 SQVTM, CDR2 ANQGSEA. The CDR3 sequence: CSVGGSPGANVLTF. Combining the CDR3 with reference TRBV29-1 and TRBJ2-6 gives the whole variable domain SAVISQKPSRDICQRGTSLTIQCQVDSQVTMMFWYRQQPGQSLTLIATANQGSEATYESGFVIDKFPISRPNLTFSTLTVSNMSPEDSSIYLCSVGGSPGANVLTFGAGSRLTVL.

The chain employs TRBV3-1 and TRBJ2-1; TCRdb's D gene call, TRBD1, goes unchecked for lack of DNA. The CDR3 is made up of 15 amino acids. Germline assignment: CDR1 LGHDT and CDR2 YNNKEL (reference sequence). CDR3 loop: CASSREQDSYNEQFF.

V gene TRBV5-6 combines with J gene TRBJ1-5; the D gene TCRdb calls, TRBD1, cannot be checked with no DNA. From germline, CDR1 is SGHDT and CDR2 YYEEEE. CDR3 size: 16 residues. The CDR3: CASSSSRLGPGQPQHF.